Shown below are 5 T cell receptor beta chains from a single sample sequenced in a study of CD8 T cells in Susac syndrome. The RNA input was roughly 0.45 to 1 ug, and it was reverse transcribed with random hexamers. From the immunoSEQ multiplex PCR reads, TCRdb called clonotypes with MiXCR, one entry per CDR3 protein. The repertoire holds about 180,000 distinct CDR3 sequences, with under 95% as singletons. The specimen sequenced was CD4+ T cells from PBMCs. These receptors were collected from a human donor with multiple sclerosis.

The chain has TRBV30 and TRBJ1-5, with D perhaps matching TRBD1 (5 bases). The CDR3 length is 13 residues. V was clipped by 2 bases and J by 5 bases, with 10 bases between them. Germline CDR1 and CDR2: GTSNPN and SVGIG (reference sequence). The CDR3 loop is CAWSLRVDQPQHF. CDR3 sequence (DNA): TGTGCCTGGAGTCTCAGGGTGGATCAGCCCCAGCATTTT.

V and J are TRBV20-1 and TRBJ2-3; D is perhaps TRBD2 (5 bases). V lost 6 bases, J lost 2 bases, and 12 bases lay in between. CDR3 length: 13 residues. The V gene's germline CDR1 is DFQATT and CDR2 SNEGSKA (reference sequence). The CDR3 loop is CSAPVGATDTQYF. In DNA form, the CDR3 reads TGCAGTGCCCCTGTGGGAGCCACAGATACGCAGTATTTT.

The chain has TRBV4-3 and TRBJ1-2; D possibly corresponds to TRBD1 (6 bases). In germline, CDR1 is LGHNA, CDR2 YSLEER. Trimming left V 0 bases short and J 8 bases short, with 22 bases between. The CDR3 loop spans 17 amino acids. CDR3 bases: TGCGCCAGCAGCCAAGATCGGACAGACCCCCTCGGGCGGGGCTACACCTTC. Translated, it gives CASSQDRTDPLGRGYTF.

This clonotype was detected only once. CDR3 residues: CASSPLQGRERNIQYF. CDR3 DNA sequence: TGTGCCAGCAGCCCATTACAGGGGAGAGAGAGAAACATTCAGTACTTC. The chain uses TRBV11-2 and TRBJ2-4, with 7 bases identical to TRBD1. V dropped 5 bases and J dropped 6; count of bases not matched to a gene: 13. Looked up from germline, CDR1 is SGHAT and CDR2 is FQNNGV. CDR3 size: 16 residues.

CDR3 protein: CASKTGGATNEKLFF. The CDR3 nucleotides read TGTGCCAGTAAGACCGGGGGCGCAACTAATGAAAAACTGTTTTTT. The rearrangement uses TRBV19 and TRBJ1-4; D is possibly TRBD1 (6 bases). CDR1 LNHDA and CDR2 SQIVND come from the germline V gene (reference sequence). V was pared by 7 bases and J by 0 bases, with 12 bases between. This CDR3 is built from 15 residues.